Below are 17 T cell receptor beta chains sequenced from a single sample in a study of cytomegalovirus exposure and HLA in healthy donors. PCR was performed using 60 Vbeta and 13 Jbeta primers. Profiling relied on immunoSEQ multiplex PCR, and the TCRdb table lists in-frame clones only, not all of them. The sample holds approximately 170,000 clones, approximately 71% seen once. The material sequenced was PBMCs. The source of these receptors is a girl aged 5 to 17 in good health and CMV-seronegative.

The chain couples TRBV5-1 to TRBJ2-1, with 7 bases lining up with TRBD2. With V trimmed by 0 bases and J by 2 bases, 5 bases remained unmatched. There are 16 residues in the CDR3. Germline V gene data show CDR1 as SGHRS and CDR2 as YFSETQ. The CDR3 is CASSLVPGTTYNEQFF. CDR3 nucleotide sequence: TGCGCCAGCAGCTTGGTTCCGGGGACTACCTACAATGAGCAGTTCTTC.

This clone has only a few counts. The rearrangement links TRBV19 to TRBJ1-3, with a weak D call TRBD1 (5 bases). Germline CDR1 is LNHDA and CDR2 is SQIVND (reference sequence). The CDR3 runs to 13 residues. The V end was cut by 7 bases, the J end by 7 bases, with 14 bases between. CDR3 DNA: TGTGCCAGTACCCCCCCAGGGAAGAACACCATATATTTT. Amino acids: CASTPPGKNTIYF.

The chain recombines TRBV5-1 with TRBJ2-2; TRBD2 might be the D (6 bases). This CDR3 spans 18 amino acids. Trimming stripped 4 bases from V and 1 base from J, with 20 bases between. Germline V CDR1 and CDR2: SGHRS, YFSETQ. Written as DNA, the CDR3 is TGCGCCAGCAGCCACCGAGGACCGGGGGATAAGAACACCGGGGAGCTGTTTTTT. Amino acid sequence: CASSHRGPGDKNTGELFF.

CDR3 protein: CASSTNRGTNYGYTF. CDR3 nucleotide sequence: TGTGCCAGCAGTACCAACAGGGGGACTAACTATGGCTACACCTTC. The chain is built from TRBV6-1 and TRBJ1-2; 8 bases map to TRBD1. The germline CDR1 and CDR2 sequences are MNHNS and SASEGT. V was pared by 5 bases and J by 0 bases, with 5 bases of the junction left unmatched. This CDR3 has 15 amino acids.

The rearrangement links TRBV27 to TRBJ2-7; a possible D gene is TRBD1 (5 bases). Germline V gives CDR1 MNHEY, CDR2 SMNVEV (reference sequence). V lost 5 bases and J 4 bases, leaving 12 bases between the germline ends. There are 13 residues in the CDR3. As DNA, the CDR3 is TGTGCCAGCAGTGCCGGACACCTTTACGAGCAGTACTTC. The encoded protein is CASSAGHLYEQYF.

This sequence joins TRBV2 and TRBJ2-1; 8 bases line up with TRBD2. CDR1 and CDR2 from the germline V gene are SNHLY and FYNNEI. The CDR3 length is 15 residues. V shed 3 bases and J 4 bases; nucleotides not matched to a gene: 5. The CDR3 DNA sequence: TGTGCCAGCAGTGAGGAGGGACTAGGTTACAATGAGCAGTTCTTC. The encoded protein is CASSEEGLGYNEQFF.

V gene TRBV15 combines with J gene TRBJ1-4; TRBD1 matches at 8 bases. With 8 bases clipped from V and 0 bases from J, the junction kept 11 bases outside the gene matches. This CDR3 is built from 17 residues. Germline V gene lookup returns CDR1 LNHNV and CDR2 YYDKDF (reference sequence). CDR3 residues: CATSQGAGPATNEKLFF. The CDR3 DNA reads as TGTGCCACCTCGCAGGGGGCCGGCCCCGCAACTAATGAAAAACTGTTTTTT. Full variable domain (outside the CDR3, taken from reference TRBV15 and TRBJ1-4): DAMVIQNPRYQVTQFGKPVTLSCSQTLNHNVMYWYQQKSSQAPKLLFHYYDKDFNNEADTPDNFQSRRPNTSFCFLDIRSPGLGDTAMYLCATSQGAGPATNEKLFFGSGTQLSVL.

In this sample, this clone turned up once. V and J are TRBV5-1 and TRBJ2-5, with TRBD2 matching 11 bases. CDR3 length equals 16 residues. V trimming: 0 bases; J trimming: 1 base; junction bases outside the gene matches: 2. Germline CDR1 is SGHRS and CDR2 is YFSETQ. This CDR3 is CASSLVTSGGQETQYF. The CDR3 DNA reads TGCGCCAGCAGCTTGGTTACTAGCGGGGGCCAAGAGACCCAGTACTTC.

The genes are TRBV2 and TRBJ1-5; no definite D call. Germline V gene sequence: CDR1 SNHLY, CDR2 FYNNEI. The CDR3 loop spans 13 amino acids. Trimming took off 7 bases at V and 4 bases at J, with 11 bases between the two ends. DNA for the CDR3: TGTGCCAGCACCCGGGTGTCGAATCAGCCCCAGCATTTT. Residues: CASTRVSNQPQHF.

This clone was observed once. The chain has TRBV19 and TRBJ2-5; 8 nucleotides agree with TRBD1. This CDR3 is 15 amino acids long. CDR1 LNHDA and CDR2 SQIVND come from the germline V gene (reference sequence). V was pared by 5 bases and J by 4 bases, with 9 bases of the junction left unmatched. The CDR3 DNA is TGTGCCAGTAGTCCATCCTTGGACAGGGTAGAGACCCAGTACTTC. This gives the protein CASSPSLDRVETQYF. The complete variable domain, with remaining parts taken from reference TRBV19 and TRBJ2-5, reads DGGITQSPKYLFRKEGQNVTLSCEQNLNHDAMYWYRQDPGQGLRLIYYSQIVNDFQKGDIAEGYSVSREKKESFPLTVTSAQKNPTAFYLCASSPSLDRVETQYFGPGTRLLVL.

The gene calls are TRBV19 and TRBJ1-1; no firm D call. Germline CDR1 LNHDA, CDR2 SQIVND (reference sequence). V was clipped by 7 bases and J by 4 bases, with 10 bases between them. The CDR3 runs to 12 residues. This CDR3 reads CASKYGSTEAFF. CDR3 in DNA: TGTGCCAGTAAATACGGTAGCACTGAAGCTTTCTTT.

The rearrangement joins TRBV2 to TRBJ1-2; D is uncertain. Deletions cut 2 bases from V and 8 bases from J, with 9 bases between. The CDR3 is 12 residues long. Germline CDR1 reads SNHLY; CDR2 reads FYNNEI. DNA of the CDR3: TGTGCCAGCAGTGAAATTTCCGGGGGCTACACCTTC. Protein: CASSEISGGYTF.

The genes are TRBV19 and TRBJ2-3; 10 bases are a match to TRBD2. Germline CDR1 and CDR2: LNHDA and SQIVND (reference sequence). The CDR3 runs to 16 residues. Trimming cost V 5 bases and J 1 base; bases outside gene matches: 6. The CDR3 loop is CASSRASGSRTDTQYF. The CDR3 bases are TGTGCCAGTAGTCGGGCTAGCGGGAGCCGCACAGATACGCAGTATTTT.

This clone has just one count. The chain is built from TRBV29-1 and TRBJ2-7, with D possibly being TRBD2 (5 bases). CDR1 is SQVTM and CDR2 is ANQGSEA in the germline V gene. The CDR3 covers 14 residues. Trimming pared 6 bases from V and 1 base from J, leaving 16 bases between. CDR3 in amino acids: CSVIWPRGSYEQYF. DNA for the CDR3: TGCAGCGTCATTTGGCCCCGGGGTTCCTACGAGCAGTACTTC.

The rearrangement joins TRBV5-1 to TRBJ2-1; tentatively, D is TRBD1 (6 bases). In germline, CDR1 is SGHRS, CDR2 YFSETQ. V was cut by 2 bases and J by 4 bases, with 10 bases left in between. The CDR3 has 14 residues. CDR3 in amino acids: CASSLTGPYNEQFF. The DNA for the CDR3 is TGCGCCAGCAGCTTAACAGGGCCTTACAATGAGCAGTTCTTC.

The CDR3 DNA reads TGTGCCATCAGTGAGGCTGGGACAAATAACGGTGGCTACACCTTC. Translated: CAISEAGTNNGGYTF. The rearrangement joins TRBV10-3 to TRBJ1-2; D possibly corresponds to TRBD1 (6 bases). The germline CDR1 and CDR2 sequences are ENHRY and SYGVKD. V gave up 2 bases and J gave up 7 bases, with 17 bases separating them. This CDR3 is built from 15 residues.

This chain links TRBV11-2 with TRBJ2-5; 9 bases align to TRBD2. In germline, CDR1 is SGHAT, CDR2 FQNNGV. Trimming cost V 4 bases and J 4 bases; bases outside gene matches: 19. CDR3 length: 19 residues. The DNA of the CDR3 is TGTGCCAGCAGCTCGCCGCAGTTGCGGGGGGGCCTTTTTCGAGAGACCCAGTACTTC. Residues: CASSSPQLRGGLFRETQYF.